A selection of T cell receptor beta chains follows, all from one sample in a study of blood T cell repertoires in COVID-19. Sequencing was performed with immunoSEQ multiplex PCR; in TCRdb, only in-frame clones are kept and a portion is missing. The table shows about 190,000 clones, with approximately 80% occurring only once. Sequences were obtained from peripheral blood. These receptors all come from a woman aged 45-59 years with acute or convalescent COVID-19. Each CDR3 is given without its conserved first and last residue. The order of the fields is J gene, V gene, clone size, CDR3 protein. Some rows mark clone size as missing; the rest say once, few, many or name a class of expanded clone.

TRBJ1-3	TRBV30	.	AWSVYSGNTIY
TRBJ2-1	TRBV30	.	AWSAGLAGIQF
TRBJ2-5	TRBV28	.	ASSFPGLAGEETQY
TRBJ2-7	TRBV4-2	.	ASSQDWAGQGATEQY
TRBJ1-6	TRBV27	.	ASSLLTAQIGNSPLH
TRBJ2-7	TRBV4-3	.	ASSQEAGTAYEQY
TRBJ1-2	TRBV4-2	.	ASSQDGREVSYGYT
TRBJ2-3	TRBV12-5	.	ASGGTGGTDTQY
TRBJ1-1	TRBV6-5	.	ASSLGGKTEAF
TRBJ2-2	TRBV6-4	.	ASKFDGRSGELF
TRBJ1-2	TRBV18	.	ASSPRDRIGYT
TRBJ2-1	TRBV6-1	.	ASSDLSLYNEQF
TRBJ1-2	TRBV28	.	ASSSGPDLYGYT
TRBJ1-1	TRBV18	.	ASSPAVGARTEAF
TRBJ2-7	TRBV19	once	ASSIEGTAAYEQY
TRBJ2-2	TRBV24-1	.	ATSDGTSGRTGELF
TRBJ1-2	TRBV6-6	.	ASSIGTANYGYT
TRBJ1-4	TRBV7-2	few	ASSLRQDEKLF
TRBJ1-5	TRBV20-1	.	SASGQGGQPQH
TRBJ1-2	TRBV7-2	.	ASSETGGESGYT
TRBJ1-5	TRBV19	.	ASSIDPTGMRNQPQH